One and the same sample provided the 24 T cell receptor beta chains below, sequenced in a study of OX40 agonist ivuxolimab in advanced cancers. Clones were read by immunoSEQ multiplex PCR, and TCRdb kept only the in-frame ones, dropping some. In the table there are about 58,000 clones, 82% of which are singletons. Sequenced here: CD4+ or CD8+ T cells sorted from blood, sampled in a trial of the OX40 agonist ivuxolimab. These receptors were obtained from an adult with an advanced solid tumor such as melanoma, head and neck, liver or kidney cancer.

This chain uses TRBV7-3 with TRBJ1-1; D remains unclear. The CDR3 sequence is 14 residues long. CDR1 and CDR2 (germline): SGHTA, FQGTGA. V dropped 2 bases and J dropped 2 bases, with 9 bases sitting between them. The CDR3 loop reads CASSLGGRNTEAFF. CDR3 in DNA: TGTGCCAGCAGCTTAGGCGGGCGCAACACTGAAGCTTTCTTT.

The V call is TRBV5-1, the J call TRBJ2-3; D call uncertain. Germline V CDR1 and CDR2: SGHRS, YFSETQ. The CDR3 runs to 13 residues. The V end was cut by 5 bases, the J end by 2 bases, with 9 bases between. The CDR3 is CASSFHPTDTQYF. In nucleotides, the CDR3 is TGCGCCAGCAGTTTCCACCCCACAGATACGCAGTATTTT.

The chain carries TRBV29-1 and TRBJ1-1; D is possibly TRBD1 (5 bases). There are 12 residues in the CDR3. With 7 bases removed from V and 4 bases from J, the gap between germline ends came to 13 bases. CDR1 is SQVTM and CDR2 is ANQGSEA in the germline V gene. The CDR3, as DNA: TGCAGCGCCGTAAGGGGCCCCACTGAAGCTTTCTTT. Amino acid sequence: CSAVRGPTEAFF.

The sample holds one count of this clone. V and J are TRBV11-2 and TRBJ2-1; D perhaps matches TRBD1 (8 bases). Germline CDR1 SGHAT, CDR2 FQNNGV. The ends were cut back, 0 bases at V and 3 bases at J, with 24 bases in the middle. The CDR3 is 20 amino acids. The CDR3 DNA reads as TGTGCCAGCAGCTTAGACAGGGGGCGTGGGTCTAGCGGTCTCTACAATGAGCAGTTCTTC. It yields the protein CASSLDRGRGSSGLYNEQFF.

The gene calls are TRBV11-1 and TRBJ1-6; D call uncertain. Germline assignment: CDR1 SGHAT and CDR2 FQDESV (reference sequence). The CDR3 is made up of 13 amino acids. The germline V and J ends were trimmed by 1 base and 10 bases, with 8 bases remaining between them. In DNA form, the CDR3 reads TGTGCCAGCAGCTTAGAAGCTGAGTCACCCCTCCACTTT. Its translation: CASSLEAESPLHF.

The table lists this clone with a count of one. This rearrangement joins TRBV7-8 to TRBJ2-1; the D gene is possibly TRBD2 (6 bases). The CDR3 is made up of 15 amino acids. V was trimmed by 1 base and J by 6 bases, leaving 13 bases between them. CDR1 and CDR2 from the germline V gene are SGHVS and FQNEAQ. As DNA, the CDR3 is TGTGCCAGCAGCTTAGATCCCTCCGGGGGCAATGAGCAGTTCTTC. Translated: CASSLDPSGGNEQFF. Full variable domain (rest looked up from reference TRBV7-8 and TRBJ2-1): GAGVSQSPRYKVAKRGQDVALRCDPISGHVSLFWYQQALGQGPEFLTYFQNEAQLDKSGLPSDRFFAERPEGSVSTLKIQRTQQEDSAVYLCASSLDPSGGNEQFFGPGTRLTVL.

Written as DNA, the CDR3 is TGTGCCACCCGGCGACAGGGCGCCCTCTATAGCAATCAGCCCCAGCATTTT. Translation gives CATRRQGALYSNQPQHF. This chain connects TRBV15 to TRBJ1-5, with 7 positions matching TRBD1. The V segment lost 8 bases and the J segment 0 bases; nucleotides outside the gene matches: 13. Germline assignment: CDR1 LNHNV and CDR2 YYDKDF (reference sequence). CDR3 length equals 17 residues.

The chain carries TRBV18 and TRBJ1-6, with D possibly TRBD1 on 5 matching bases. CDR3 length: 16 residues. Trimming removed 3 bases from V and 6 bases from J, with 15 bases in between. CDR1 and CDR2 from the germline V gene are KGHSH and LQKENI. CDR3 bases: TGTGCCAGCTCACCGGGACCCCCTAGGGGTAATTCACCCCTCCACTTT. The encoded protein is CASSPGPPRGNSPLHF.

The chain employs TRBV5-1 and TRBJ1-5; D possibly corresponds to TRBD1 (5 bases). Germline loops: CDR1 SGHRS, CDR2 YFSETQ. The CDR3 sequence is 15 residues long. Trimming removed 0 bases from V and 7 bases from J, with 14 bases in between. As DNA, the CDR3 is TGCGCCAGCAGCTTGGAGGGGAGTGTGGAACAGCCCCAGCATTTT. Translated, it gives CASSLEGSVEQPQHF.

The J gene is TRBJ2-2, the V gene TRBV28; D may be TRBD1 or TRBD2 (6 bases each). The V and J ends lost 5 bases and 3 bases respectively, with 10 bases between them. CDR1 is MDHEN and CDR2 is SYDVKM in the germline V gene. There are 14 residues in the CDR3. The CDR3 here is CASSRGGYTGELFF. In DNA form, the CDR3 reads TGTGCCAGCAGTCGAGGGGGGTACACCGGGGAGCTGTTTTTT. The whole variable domain, filled in from reference TRBV28 and TRBJ2-2, reads DVKVTQSSRYLVKRTGEKVFLECVQDMDHENMFWYRQDPGLGLRLIYFSYDVKMKEKGDIPEGYSVSREKKERFSLILESASTNQTSMYLCASSRGGYTGELFFGEGSRLTVL.

This sequence joins TRBV7-9 and TRBJ2-2, with TRBD2 as a possible D gene (7 bases). Germline lookup yields CDR1 SEHNR and CDR2 FQNEAQ (reference sequence). The CDR3 runs 15 residues. V was pared by 2 bases and J by 6 bases, with 13 bases between. The DNA of the CDR3 is TGTGCCAGCAGCTTACTGGGGGCGGGAGCCGGGGAGCTGTTTTTT. Protein product: CASSLLGAGAGELFF.

The chain links TRBV5-6 to TRBJ2-5, with 8 bases aligning to TRBD1. The CDR3 sequence is 15 residues long. The junction had 6 bases not matched to a gene; V was cut back by 1 base and J by 4 bases. Germline lookup yields CDR1 SGHDT and CDR2 YYEEEE. CDR3 bases: TGTGCCAGCAGCTTGTGGTCAGGGGGCCTAGAGACCCAGTACTTC. This translates into CASSLWSGGLETQYF.

J is TRBJ2-3 and V is TRBV10-2; D is possibly TRBD1 (6 bases). V was shortened by 6 bases and J by 4 bases, with 17 bases between the two germline ends. Germline loops: CDR1 WSHSY, CDR2 SAAADI. The CDR3 runs 15 residues. CDR3 loop: CASRAPGASADTQYF. CDR3 sequence (DNA): TGCGCCAGCAGGGCCCCAGGGGCTAGTGCAGATACGCAGTATTTT.

This chain links TRBV30 with TRBJ1-4, with a possible D match to TRBD1 (5 bases). V was shortened by 4 bases and J by 5 bases, with 14 bases between the two germline ends. The length of the CDR3 is 14 residues. CDR1 is GTSNPN and CDR2 is SVGIG in the germline V gene (reference sequence). CDR3 loop: CAWTGKARNEKLFF. CDR3 bases: TGTGCCTGGACAGGGAAGGCCCGAAATGAAAAACTGTTTTTT.

Turning to this clone: Compared with germline, one end of the junction differs, possibly owing to a read error. The V and J genes are TRBV18 and TRBJ1-2; D ambiguous. CDR3 length: 15 amino acids. Per the germline V gene, CDR1 is KGHSH and CDR2 is LQKENI. This CDR3 reads CASSPSRAVGDGYAF. CDR3 nucleotide sequence: TGTGCCAGCTCACCTAGTAGGGCAGTCGGGGATGGCTACGCCTTC.

Only a few counts were recorded for this clone. The gene calls are TRBV27 and TRBJ1-3, with a tentative D call TRBD1 (5 bases). Per the germline V gene, CDR1 is MNHEY and CDR2 is SMNVEV (reference sequence). The CDR3 extends over 16 amino acids. V was cut by 4 bases and J by 0 bases, with 13 bases left in between. DNA for the CDR3: TGTGCCAGCAGTTCAACCAGGGCCAGCTCTGGAAACACCATATATTTT. Translating it yields CASSSTRASSGNTIYF.

J is TRBJ2-3 and V is TRBV27; tentatively, D is TRBD1 (6 bases). V shed 4 bases and J shed 0 bases, with 17 bases lying between them. Looked up from germline, CDR1 is MNHEY and CDR2 is SMNVEV (reference sequence). The CDR3 is 17 amino acids. In nucleotides, the CDR3 is TGTGCCAGCAGTTATAAGAGGCCGGGACAAAGCACAGATACGCAGTATTTT. Residues: CASSYKRPGQSTDTQYF.

The chain joins TRBV9 to TRBJ1-5; possibly TRBD1 for D (5 bases). Germline assignment: CDR1 SGDLS and CDR2 YYNGEE. This CDR3 spans 13 amino acids. Trimming removed 7 bases at V and 7 bases at J, with 15 bases between. CDR3 bases: TGTGCCAGCTCCGATGGGGGTTCACAGCCCCAGCATTTT. Translation gives CASSDGGSQPQHF.

The V call is TRBV19, the J call TRBJ2-1; D remains unclear. Germline lookup yields CDR1 LNHDA and CDR2 SQIVND (reference sequence). Deletions cut 0 bases from V and 8 bases from J, with 14 bases between. The CDR3 extends over 15 amino acids. In nucleotides, the CDR3 is TGTGCCAGTAGTATAGATCGGATTCTGGGTTATGAGCAGTTCTTC. It specifies CASSIDRILGYEQFF. Full variable domain (rest looked up from reference TRBV19 and TRBJ2-1): DGGITQSPKYLFRKEGQNVTLSCEQNLNHDAMYWYRQDPGQGLRLIYYSQIVNDFQKGDIAEGYSVSREKKESFPLTVTSAQKNPTAFYLCASSIDRILGYEQFFGPGTRLTVL.

This chain links TRBV5-1 with TRBJ2-7; D gene uncertain. This CDR3 has 12 residues. Trimming shortened V by 0 bases and J by 5 bases, and 6 bases separated the two germline ends. Germline-derived CDR1 and CDR2 are SGHRS and YFSETQ. The CDR3 coding sequence is TGCGCCAGCAGCTTGGAGTTGAACGAGCAGTACTTC. Translation gives CASSLELNEQYF.

The chain is built from TRBV19 and TRBJ2-3; 12 bases are a match to TRBD1. Germline values: CDR1 LNHDA, CDR2 SQIVND (reference sequence). Trimming took 3 bases from V and 4 from J; bases not matched to a gene: 8. The CDR3 length is 17 residues. CDR3 nucleotides: TGTGCCAGTAGTATGGACCTCCGGGACAGGGGGCCAGATACGCAGTATTTT. Residues: CASSMDLRDRGPDTQYF.

The rearrangement uses TRBV2 and TRBJ1-5; 9 bases match TRBD1. Germline V gene sequence: CDR1 SNHLY, CDR2 FYNNEI. The CDR3 sequence is 16 residues long. The J segment lost 7 bases and the V segment lost 8 bases, leaving 15 bases of the junction unmatched. The CDR3 DNA is TGTGCCAGCCGAGGGCCGGGACAGGGAACGGGACAGCCCCAGCATTTT. It translates to CASRGPGQGTGQPQHF. The full variable domain, in which reference TRBV2 and TRBJ1-5 provide the parts outside the CDR3, is EPEVTQTPSHQVTQMGQEVILRCVPISNHLYFYWYRQILGQKVEFLVSFYNNEISEKSEIFDDQFSVERPDGSNFTLKIRSTKLEDSAMYFCASRGPGQGTGQPQHFGDGTRLSIL.

The V call is TRBV6-6, the J call TRBJ1-2; D might be TRBD1 (5 bases). This CDR3 region has 14 residues. CDR1 is MNHNY, CDR2 SVGAGI, per germline (reference sequence). V was clipped by 0 bases and J by 4 bases, with 9 bases between them. The CDR3 DNA follows: TGTGCCAGCAGTTACTCCCCGGGGACCTATGGCTACACCTTC. This codes for CASSYSPGTYGYTF.

The J gene is TRBJ1-5, the V gene TRBV6-1, with D uncertain. Germline V gene lookup returns CDR1 MNHNS and CDR2 SASEGT. Between the trimmed V and J ends, which lost 6 bases and 3 bases, there was a span of 9 bases. This CDR3 has 13 amino acids. The CDR3 spells CASRQSSNQPQHF. CDR3 DNA sequence: TGTGCCAGCAGGCAGTCATCCAATCAGCCCCAGCATTTT.